What follows are 5 T cell receptor beta chains derived from one specimen sequenced in a study of OX40 agonist ivuxolimab in advanced cancers. Library method: the immunoSEQ multiplex PCR assay. TCRdb provides this immuneACCESS table in a form limited to in-frame rearrangements. Some clones are lacking; in checked studies, under half of them reflect an unresolved V gene, and why the rest are absent is not known. Here the sample has 25,000 to 40,000 clones; around nine tenths occur a single time. The biggest ten clones account for roughly 29% of the sample. Specimen: CD4+ or CD8+ T cells sorted from blood, collected in a trial of the OX40 agonist ivuxolimab. The receptor source for this set is an adult with an advanced solid tumor such as melanoma, head and neck, liver or kidney cancer.

The chain joins TRBV27 to TRBJ1-1, with D possibly being TRBD1 (5 bases). V was shortened by 2 bases and J by 1 base, with 5 bases between the two germline ends. This CDR3 has 13 amino acids. Germline V gene data show CDR1 as MNHEY and CDR2 as SMNVEV (reference sequence). The CDR3: CASSLRGNTEAFF. The CDR3 DNA sequence: TGTGCCAGCAGTTTAAGGGGGAACACTGAAGCTTTCTTT.

The chain employs TRBV7-9 and TRBJ2-7, with D unresolved. With 5 bases removed from V and 6 bases from J, the gap between germline ends came to 11 bases. CDR1 and CDR2 (germline): SEHNR, FQNEAQ (reference sequence). The length of the CDR3 is 12 residues. CDR3 nucleotides: TGTGCCAGCAGCCCCGACCCCGGCGAGCAGTACTTC. Translated, it gives CASSPDPGEQYF.

The chain recombines TRBV5-1 with TRBJ1-2; 9 positions agree with TRBD1. The CDR3 sequence is 15 residues long. Germline assignment: CDR1 SGHRS and CDR2 YFSETQ. V shed 0 bases, J shed 3 bases, and the junction held 3 bases outside the gene matches. CDR3 bases: TGCGCCAGCAGCTTGGGATGGACAGGGGACTATGGCTACACCTTC. Translation: CASSLGWTGDYGYTF.

The chain combines TRBV7-9 with TRBJ1-4, with D perhaps matching TRBD1 (5 bases). Germline loops: CDR1 SEHNR, CDR2 FQNEAQ (reference sequence). This CDR3 has 17 amino acids. Trimming left V 3 bases short and J 4 bases short, with 18 bases between. CDR3 nucleotides: TGTGCCAGCAGCTTGGTTGGACATGGGAGGAATAATGAAAAACTGTTTTTT. Protein product: CASSLVGHGRNNEKLFF.

The rearrangement uses TRBV12-5 and TRBJ2-1, with 9 bases that match TRBD2. Germline loops: CDR1 LGHNT, CDR2 FRNRAP. V lost 1 base to trimming and J lost 0 bases; unmatched junction nucleotides: 4. This CDR3 is built from 17 residues. The CDR3 protein is CASGLAPAGGSYNEQFF. CDR3 DNA: TGTGCTAGTGGTTTGGCCCCAGCGGGGGGCTCCTACAATGAGCAGTTCTTC.